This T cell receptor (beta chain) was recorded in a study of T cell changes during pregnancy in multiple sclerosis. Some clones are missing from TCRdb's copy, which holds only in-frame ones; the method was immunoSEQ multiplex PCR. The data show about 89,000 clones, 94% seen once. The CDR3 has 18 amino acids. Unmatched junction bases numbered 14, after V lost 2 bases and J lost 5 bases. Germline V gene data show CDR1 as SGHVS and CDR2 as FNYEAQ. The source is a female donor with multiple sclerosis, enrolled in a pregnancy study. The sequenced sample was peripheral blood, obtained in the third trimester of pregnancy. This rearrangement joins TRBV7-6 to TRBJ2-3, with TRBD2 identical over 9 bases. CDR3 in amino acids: CASSLRAAAGGPKDTQYF. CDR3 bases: TGTGCCAGCAGCTTAAGGGCCGCGGCGGGAGGGCCAAAAGATACGCAGTATTTT.